Detailed here is one T cell receptor beta chain. In its sample, this clonotype was seen a few times. What this receptor recognizes is not known. No much larger clone is present one base from it, and per-base qualities are unavailable. A case-control design nested within a healthcare worker cohort in London, UK, was used, with weekly nasopharyngeal swab PCR tests and blood sampling performed. Healthcare workers were enrolled in the week of the UK lockdown, from 23 to 31 March 2020, and were followed every week for up to 16 weeks. This specimen comes from a study of early T cells in non-severe SARS-CoV-2 infection (dated by TCRdb to the early 2020s). Regarding the study in general: Because TCR sequencing was done on bulk RNA from unsorted whole blood, the alpha and beta chains could not be paired. Results and caveats for the whole study, not just this receptor: Matching against VDJdb was skewed toward anti-spike CD8 responses, likely underestimated virus-specific expansions, and missed private and CD4 specificities.

Based on the germline V gene, the CDR1 and CDR2 sequences are MDHEN and SYDVKM. Its CDR3 holds 14 amino acids, cysteine through phenylalanine. This entry keeps only the CDR3 DNA: 42 bases, framed from base 1. V is reduced by 5 bases and J by 9 bases, leaving a spacing of 17 bases between them. Receptor libraries were prepared by 5' RACE. The sequencer was a NextSeq 500. The TCR library protocol attached unique molecular identifiers to individual cDNA molecules to correct for sequencing error and PCR bias. Both TCR alpha and beta chains were sequenced, and tight co-correlation was observed between alpha and beta sequence abundances in each sample. As for the authors' bioinformatics: Decombinator V4 was used to annotate TCR sequences for V gene, J gene and CDR3. TCRs were defined as expanded if a significant change between any two time points was detected under a Poisson model with p below 0.0001. TCR abundances were normalised to the total number of TCRs sequenced per sample and were expressed as counts per million. MAIT TCRs were defined by TRAV1-2 paired with TRAJ12, TRAJ20 or TRAJ33, and iNKT TCRs by TRAV10 paired with TRAJ18. VDJdb, accessed 1 November 2021, was searched for CMV, EBV and SARS-CoV-2 annotated TCRs, excluding TCRs annotated for multiple antigens. In TCRdb, the public reads were trimmed at Q25 with fastp and aligned with MiXCR, with productive beta chains retained. Identical CDR3 proteins give one entry, which carries the most common genes and DNA. What appears here as the V and J calls and clone size reflects TCRdb's work, not the paper's. The sample table contains fewer than 85,000 distinct CDR3 sequences; only one count was recorded for around 11% of them. The ten top clones hold 12% of the sample.

The sample consisted of whole blood, taken at baseline. This sequence uses TRBV28 and TRBJ2-1; the D gene identity is not certain. This clonotype was sampled from an adult who was a healthcare worker with PCR-confirmed SARS-CoV-2 infection or an uninfected control (not recorded which). The CDR3 loop reads CASSRLLGLGEQFF. The nucleotide sequence reads as follows: TGTGCCAGCAGTCGCCTTCTGGGATTAGGTGAGCAGTTCTTC. The CDR3 plus the reference TRBV28 and TRBJ2-1 genes for the other parts give the full variable domain: DVKVTQSSRYLVKRTGEKVFLECVQDMDHENMFWYRQDPGLGLRLIYFSYDVKMKEKGDIPEGYSVSREKKERFSLILESASTNQTSMYLCASSRLLGLGEQFFGPGTRLTVL.